This entry features one TCR beta chain sequence. Some clones are missing from TCRdb's copy, which holds only in-frame ones; the method was immunoSEQ multiplex PCR. The data show 190,000 or so clones, around 82% seen once. Germline CDR1 is SGDLS and CDR2 is YYNGEE. The CDR3 is 16 amino acids. The V and J ends lost 4 bases and 2 bases respectively, with 19 bases between them. This sample stems from a study of blood T cell repertoires in COVID-19. The clonotype was recovered from a man aged 35 to 55 who had recovered from COVID-19. V and J are TRBV9 and TRBJ2-7, with D perhaps matching TRBD2 (5 bases). Input material: PBMCs or T cells enriched from blood (not recorded which). The chain's CDR3 is CASSPKWRGPPYEQYF. The CDR3 DNA follows: TGTGCCAGCAGCCCTAAATGGCGAGGGCCCCCCTACGAGCAGTACTTC.